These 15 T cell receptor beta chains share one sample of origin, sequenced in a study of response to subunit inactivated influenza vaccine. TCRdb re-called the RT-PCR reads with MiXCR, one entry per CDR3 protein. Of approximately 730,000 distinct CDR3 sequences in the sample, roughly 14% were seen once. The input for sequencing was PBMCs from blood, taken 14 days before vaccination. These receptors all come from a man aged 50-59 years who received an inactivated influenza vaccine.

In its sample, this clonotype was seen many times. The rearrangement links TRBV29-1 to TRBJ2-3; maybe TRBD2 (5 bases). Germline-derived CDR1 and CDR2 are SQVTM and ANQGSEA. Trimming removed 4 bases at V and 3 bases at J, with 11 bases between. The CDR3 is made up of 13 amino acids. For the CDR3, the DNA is TGCAGCGTTGCCGGGCGGGTTACAGATACGCAGTATTTT. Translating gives CSVAGRVTDTQYF.

DNA of the CDR3: TGTGCCAGCAGTAGGACAGGGTACTCCTACAATGAGCAGTTCTTC. This gives the protein CASSRTGYSYNEQFF. The rearrangement uses TRBV6-1 and TRBJ2-1; TRBD1 agrees at 8 bases. V was pared by 5 bases and J by 0 bases, with 3 bases of the junction left unmatched. Germline V lookup: CDR1 MNHNS, CDR2 SASEGT. The CDR3 spans 15 residues.

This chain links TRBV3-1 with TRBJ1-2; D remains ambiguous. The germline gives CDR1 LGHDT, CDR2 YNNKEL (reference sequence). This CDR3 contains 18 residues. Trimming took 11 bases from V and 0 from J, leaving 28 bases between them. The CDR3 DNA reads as TGTGCCTTCAGTTTACGGTTCATGTTGGGTAACGCTAACTATGGCTACACCTTC. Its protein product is CAFSLRFMLGNANYGYTF.

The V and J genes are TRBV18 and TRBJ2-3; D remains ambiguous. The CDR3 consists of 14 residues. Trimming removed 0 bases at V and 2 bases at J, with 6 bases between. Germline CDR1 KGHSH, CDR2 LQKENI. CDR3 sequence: CASSPPAVTDTQYF. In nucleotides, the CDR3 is TGTGCCAGCTCACCACCGGCGGTCACAGATACGCAGTATTTT.

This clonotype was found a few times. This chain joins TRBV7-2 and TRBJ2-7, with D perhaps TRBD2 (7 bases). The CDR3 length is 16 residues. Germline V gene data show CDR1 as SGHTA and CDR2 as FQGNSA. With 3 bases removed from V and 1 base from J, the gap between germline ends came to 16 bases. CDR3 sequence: CASSLFSAGASYEQYF. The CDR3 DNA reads TGTGCCAGCAGCTTGTTCAGTGCGGGGGCGTCCTACGAGCAGTACTTC.

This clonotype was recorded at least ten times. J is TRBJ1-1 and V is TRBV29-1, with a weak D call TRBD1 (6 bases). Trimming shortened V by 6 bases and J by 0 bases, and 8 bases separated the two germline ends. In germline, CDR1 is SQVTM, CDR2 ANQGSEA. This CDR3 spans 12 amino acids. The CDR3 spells CSVGQLNTEAFF. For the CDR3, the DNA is TGCAGCGTAGGACAGCTGAACACTGAAGCTTTCTTT.

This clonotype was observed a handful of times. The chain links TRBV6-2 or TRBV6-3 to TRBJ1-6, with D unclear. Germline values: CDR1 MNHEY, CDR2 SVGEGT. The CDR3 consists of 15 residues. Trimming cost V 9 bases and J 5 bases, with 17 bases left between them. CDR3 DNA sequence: TGTGCCAGGTCAGAACACAGCCGCAATAATTCACCCCTCCACTTT. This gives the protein CARSEHSRNNSPLHF.

Written as DNA, the CDR3 is TGTGCCAGCACCCCGTGGACGGACCCCGCGAAGTCGCAGTATTTT. As protein: CASTPWTDPAKSQYF. The V and J genes are TRBV6-2 or TRBV6-3 and TRBJ2-3; D uncertain. This CDR3 has 15 residues. Germline V gene data show CDR1 as MNHEY and CDR2 as SVGEGT. V lost 7 bases and J lost 10, with 24 bases in between.

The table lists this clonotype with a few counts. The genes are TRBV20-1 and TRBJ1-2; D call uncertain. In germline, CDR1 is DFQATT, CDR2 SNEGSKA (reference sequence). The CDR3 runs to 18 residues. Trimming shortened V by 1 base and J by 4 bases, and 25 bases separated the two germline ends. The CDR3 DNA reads TGCAGTGCTAGAGTATTAGGGCAGGACTCCCACAGATTCTATGGCTACACCTTC. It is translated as CSARVLGQDSHRFYGYTF.

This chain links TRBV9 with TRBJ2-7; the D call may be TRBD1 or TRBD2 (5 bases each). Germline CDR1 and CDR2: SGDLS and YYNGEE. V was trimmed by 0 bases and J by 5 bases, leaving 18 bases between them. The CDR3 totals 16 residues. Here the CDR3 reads CASSVGTRGNLDEQYF. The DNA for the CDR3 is TGTGCCAGCAGCGTAGGGACCCGGGGCAACTTGGACGAGCAGTACTTC.

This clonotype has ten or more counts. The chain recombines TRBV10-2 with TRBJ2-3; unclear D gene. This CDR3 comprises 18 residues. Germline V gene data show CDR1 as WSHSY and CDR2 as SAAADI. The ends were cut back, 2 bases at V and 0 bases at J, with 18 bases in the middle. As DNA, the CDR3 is TGCGCCAGCAGTGAGGAAAGGTTTCCAACGACTAGCACAGATACGCAGTATTTT. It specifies CASSEERFPTTSTDTQYF.

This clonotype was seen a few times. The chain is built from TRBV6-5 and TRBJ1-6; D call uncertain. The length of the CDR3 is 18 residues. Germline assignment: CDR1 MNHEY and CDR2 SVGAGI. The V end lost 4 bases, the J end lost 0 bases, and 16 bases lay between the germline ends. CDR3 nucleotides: TGTGCCAGCAGTTTACGACAACCACCAAGCTCCTATAATTCACCCCTCCACTTT. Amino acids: CASSLRQPPSSYNSPLHF.

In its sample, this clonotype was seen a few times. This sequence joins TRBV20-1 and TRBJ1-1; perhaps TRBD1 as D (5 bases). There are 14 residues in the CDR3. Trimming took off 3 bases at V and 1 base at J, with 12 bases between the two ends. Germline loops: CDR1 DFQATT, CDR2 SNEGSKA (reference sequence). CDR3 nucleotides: TGCAGTGCTAGGGGGGGTGGGCCGAACACTGAAGCTTTCTTT. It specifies CSARGGGPNTEAFF.

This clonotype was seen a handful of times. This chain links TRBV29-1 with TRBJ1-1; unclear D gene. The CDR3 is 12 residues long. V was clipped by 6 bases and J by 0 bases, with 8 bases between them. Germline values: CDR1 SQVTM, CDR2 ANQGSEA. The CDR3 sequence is CSVGTLNTEAFF. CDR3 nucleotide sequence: TGCAGCGTAGGAACCCTGAACACTGAAGCTTTCTTT.

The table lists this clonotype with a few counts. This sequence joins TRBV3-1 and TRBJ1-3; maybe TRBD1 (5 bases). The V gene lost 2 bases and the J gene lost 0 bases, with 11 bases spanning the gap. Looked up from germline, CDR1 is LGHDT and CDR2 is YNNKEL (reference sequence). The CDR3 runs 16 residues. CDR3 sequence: CASSQRDSTSGNTIYF. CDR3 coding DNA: TGTGCCAGCAGCCAAAGGGACTCTACCTCTGGAAACACCATATATTTT. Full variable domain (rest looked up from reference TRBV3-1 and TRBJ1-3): DTAVSQTPKYLVTQMGNDKSIKCEQNLGHDTMYWYKQDSKKFLKIMFSYNNKELIINETVPNRFSPKSPDKAHLNLHINSLELGDSAVYFCASSQRDSTSGNTIYFGEGSWLTVV.